The 32 T cell receptor beta chains in this list originate from one sample, sequenced in a study of cytomegalovirus exposure and HLA in healthy donors. The PCR was carried out with 60 Vbeta primers and 13 Jbeta primers. Clones were sequenced by immunoSEQ multiplex PCR, and TCRdb holds only the in-frame ones, with some missing. The table includes roughly 120,000 clones, 73% detected once. Sequenced sample: PBMCs. The receptors derive from a woman aged 40-49 years in good health and CMV-seronegative.

The CDR3 DNA follows: TGTGCCAGCTCCATCAGGGAACCTAGCACAGATACGCAGTATTTT. Amino acid sequence: CASSIREPSTDTQYF. The rearrangement uses TRBV18 and TRBJ2-3; D is possibly TRBD1 (5 bases). The CDR3 has 15 amino acids. The germline V gene has CDR1 KGHSH and CDR2 LQKENI. Trimming left V 6 bases short and J 0 bases short, with 13 bases between.

This chain connects TRBV6-5 to TRBJ2-1, with 8 bases aligning to TRBD2. This CDR3 comprises 15 residues. Trimming at V came to 6 bases and at J to 9 bases, leaving 13 bases not matched to a gene. Germline V gene data show CDR1 as MNHEY and CDR2 as SVGAGI. The CDR3 DNA follows: TGTGCCAGCAGCCCGGTAGCGGGACGGATGGGTGAGCAGTTCTTC. Translated: CASSPVAGRMGEQFF.

The chain has TRBV14 and TRBJ1-1, with D possibly TRBD1 on 5 matching bases. The CDR3 is 13 amino acids. Trimming took off 4 bases at V and 6 bases at J, with 12 bases between the two ends. Germline V gene sequence: CDR1 SGHDN, CDR2 FVKESK. Here the CDR3 reads CASSLQGPSEAFF. The CDR3 DNA reads as TGTGCCAGCAGCCTCCAGGGTCCTTCTGAAGCTTTCTTT.

This chain uses TRBV6-6 with TRBJ2-3, with a weak D call TRBD2 (6 bases). The V and J ends lost 6 bases and 4 bases respectively, with 14 bases between them. In germline, CDR1 is MNHNY, CDR2 SVGAGI (reference sequence). The CDR3 length is 14 residues. CDR3 amino acids: CASSRLVEADTQYF. CDR3 DNA: TGTGCCAGCAGCCGACTAGTGGAAGCAGATACGCAGTATTTT.

This clone was found once. The CDR3, as DNA: TGTGCCAGCAGCCCGTGGTCGGAGCCCCACAATGAGCAGTTCTTC. Translation gives CASSPWSEPHNEQFF. The chain combines TRBV7-2 with TRBJ2-1; D not certain. The CDR3 contains 15 residues. The germline V and J ends were trimmed by 5 bases and 5 bases, with 16 bases remaining between them. The germline V gene has CDR1 SGHTA and CDR2 FQGNSA.

V and J are TRBV2 and TRBJ2-1; no clear D. The CDR3 totals 10 residues. Germline V CDR1 and CDR2: SNHLY, FYNNEI. V was shortened by 4 bases and J by 15 bases, with 10 bases between the two germline ends. CDR3 sequence (DNA): TGTGCCAGCAGTGGCGAGTACCCGTTCTTC. It translates to CASSGEYPFF. Filled out from reference TRBV2 and TRBJ2-1, the complete variable domain reads EPEVTQTPSHQVTQMGQEVILRCVPISNHLYFYWYRQILGQKVEFLVSFYNNEISEKSEIFDDQFSVERPDGSNFTLKIRSTKLEDSAMYFCASSGEYPFFGPGTRLTVL.

The rearrangement links TRBV10-3 to TRBJ2-7, with 11 bases aligning to TRBD2. The trim removed 10 bases at V and 3 bases at J, leaving 14 bases unmatched. Germline V gene sequence: CDR1 ENHRY, CDR2 SYGVKD. The CDR3 totals 16 residues. CDR3 sequence: CATKYKPGLADYEQYF. CDR3 sequence (DNA): TGTGCCACTAAATATAAGCCGGGACTAGCGGACTACGAGCAGTACTTC.

The chain joins TRBV28 to TRBJ2-1; 16 bases line up with TRBD2. The length of the CDR3 is 23 residues. Germline trimming cut 3 bases from V and 4 bases from J; bases unmatched to any gene: 21. In germline, CDR1 is MDHEN, CDR2 SYDVKM. The chain's CDR3 is CASSFSPHRIGTSGRATYNEQFF. The CDR3 DNA sequence: TGTGCCAGCAGTTTTTCCCCCCATAGGATAGGGACTAGCGGGAGGGCCACTTACAATGAGCAGTTCTTC.

This clone appeared a few times. The V and J genes are TRBV30 and TRBJ2-7, with 7 bases that match TRBD2. V was pared by 2 bases and J by 5 bases, with 12 bases of the junction left unmatched. This CDR3 is 15 amino acids long. CDR1 GTSNPN and CDR2 SVGIG come from the germline V gene (reference sequence). The CDR3 is CAWSRRSVGGDEQYF. Written as DNA, the CDR3 is TGTGCCTGGAGTCGTCGAAGTGTTGGGGGGGACGAGCAGTACTTC.

The chain carries TRBV25-1 and TRBJ2-1, with 10 bases identical to TRBD2. Germline V gene sequence: CDR1 MGHDK, CDR2 SYGVNS. The trim removed 11 bases at V and 1 base at J, leaving 8 bases unmatched. CDR3 length: 15 amino acids. For the CDR3, the DNA is TGTGCCGTCCTAGCGGGAGACTATTCCTACAATGAGCAGTTCTTC. It codes for CAVLAGDYSYNEQFF.

The genes are TRBV7-6 and TRBJ2-3; 10 bases agree with TRBD2. Germline CDR1 reads SGHVS; CDR2 reads FNYEAQ. V trimming: 5 bases; J trimming: 4 bases; junction bases outside the gene matches: 9. This CDR3 contains 16 residues. CDR3 in DNA: TGTGCCAGCAGCAAACGAGCGGGAGGGGGGGCAGATACGCAGTATTTT. Protein product: CASSKRAGGGADTQYF.

This clone was seen a few times. The V and J genes are TRBV19 and TRBJ2-5, with 12 bases lining up with TRBD2. The germline V gene has CDR1 LNHDA and CDR2 SQIVND (reference sequence). The CDR3 is made up of 16 amino acids. V trimming: 1 base; J trimming: 4 bases; junction bases outside the gene matches: 4. The CDR3 DNA sequence: TGTGCCAGTAGTATAGGACTAGCGGGAGTGGCAGAGACCCAGTACTTC. Encoded protein: CASSIGLAGVAETQYF.

This sequence joins TRBV9 and TRBJ2-1; 9 bases align to TRBD2. This CDR3 contains 14 residues. V was clipped by 3 bases and J by 9 bases; unmatched bases: 7. In germline, CDR1 is SGDLS, CDR2 YYNGEE. The CDR3 region has the DNA TGTGCCAGCAGCGGCTCCGGGACTAGCTTTGAGCAGTTCTTC. Protein sequence: CASSGSGTSFEQFF.

The V and J genes are TRBV7-3 and TRBJ2-1; D uncertain. Germline values: CDR1 SGHTA, CDR2 FQGTGA. The V end lost 2 bases, the J end lost 4 bases, and 12 bases lay between the germline ends. The CDR3 sequence is 15 residues long. The CDR3 region has the DNA TGTGCCAGCAGCTTAGACCCTGCTAGTTACAATGAGCAGTTCTTC. Its protein is CASSLDPASYNEQFF. The full variable domain, its missing parts supplied by reference TRBV7-3 and TRBJ2-1, is GAGVSQTPSNKVTEKGKYVELRCDPISGHTALYWYRQSLGQGPEFLIYFQGTGAADDSGLPNDRFFAVRPEGSVSTLKIQRTERGDSAVYLCASSLDPASYNEQFFGPGTRLTVL.

This clone was found a few times. In nucleotides, the CDR3 is TGCGCCAGCAGCCACTCGCCCAGGGAGAACACTGAAGCTTTCTTT. This sequence encodes CASSHSPRENTEAFF. The chain employs TRBV4-1 and TRBJ1-1; TRBD1 is a possible D gene (5 bases). This CDR3 has 15 amino acids. The germline CDR1 and CDR2 sequences are MGHRA and YSYEKL. V lost 3 bases, J lost 1 base, and 12 bases lay in between.

This clone appeared a single time. V gene TRBV19 combines with J gene TRBJ1-1; no firm D call. CDR1 and CDR2 (germline): LNHDA, SQIVND (reference sequence). This CDR3 contains 14 residues. The V gene lost 3 bases and the J gene lost 0 bases, with 8 bases spanning the gap. CDR3 protein: CASSITSLNTEAFF. The DNA of the CDR3 is TGTGCCAGTAGTATTACATCTTTGAACACTGAAGCTTTCTTT.

The chain recombines TRBV6-6 with TRBJ1-2; D is unresolved. This CDR3 has 14 residues. V lost 6 bases and J lost 4, with 15 bases in between. Germline CDR1 reads MNHNY; CDR2 reads SVGAGI (reference sequence). The CDR3 bases are TGTGCCAGCAGGCCACTCGGCGGGGTCTATGGCTACACCTTC. Its translation: CASRPLGGVYGYTF.

The chain carries TRBV6-1 and TRBJ2-5; tentative D call: TRBD2 (8 bases). Germline V gene sequence: CDR1 MNHNS, CDR2 SASEGT. This CDR3 has 14 amino acids. V lost 10 bases and J lost 7, with 22 bases in between. CDR3 amino acids: CATLRVGGDRTQYF. CDR3 coding DNA: TGTGCCACTCTGAGGGTCGGGGGGGACAGGACCCAGTACTTC.

The table lists this clone with a few counts. The chain employs TRBV19 and TRBJ1-1; D not certain. Germline CDR1 LNHDA, CDR2 SQIVND (reference sequence). CDR3 length: 14 amino acids. The V end lost 5 bases, the J end lost 2 bases, and 12 bases lay between the germline ends. Here the CDR3 reads CASSVRQTNTEAFF. CDR3 DNA sequence: TGTGCCAGTAGTGTAAGACAAACCAACACTGAAGCTTTCTTT.

V gene TRBV27 combines with J gene TRBJ2-2; TRBD1 might be the D (6 bases). V lost 0 bases and J 3 bases, leaving 11 bases between the germline ends. Germline V CDR1 and CDR2: MNHEY, SMNVEV (reference sequence). The CDR3 has 16 amino acids. CDR3 DNA: TGTGCCAGCAGTTTATCGGGGGCGAGGGACACCGGGGAGCTGTTTTTT. It is translated as CASSLSGARDTGELFF.

The CDR3 here is CASSLALGAGGSYEQYF. The CDR3 DNA is TGTGCCAGCAGCTTAGCTCTTGGGGCGGGGGGCTCCTACGAGCAGTACTTC. The V gene is TRBV7-6, the J gene TRBJ2-7; TRBD2 aligns across 8 bases. CDR1 is SGHVS and CDR2 is FNYEAQ in the germline V gene. V dropped 0 bases and J dropped 0; count of bases not matched to a gene: 7. The CDR3 totals 17 residues.

The chain employs TRBV7-9 and TRBJ2-7; 9 nucleotides line up with TRBD2. Trimming cost V 1 base and J 2 bases; bases outside gene matches: 12. There are 18 residues in the CDR3. Germline V gene lookup returns CDR1 SEHNR and CDR2 FQNEAQ (reference sequence). CDR3: CASSLEGVTSGDTYEQYF. The CDR3 region has the DNA TGTGCCAGCAGCTTAGAAGGGGTGACTAGCGGAGATACCTACGAGCAGTACTTC.

The V and J genes are TRBV7-9 and TRBJ2-5, with D possibly matching TRBD1 (5 bases). The CDR3 runs 17 residues. CDR1 and CDR2 from the germline V gene are SEHNR and FQNEAQ (reference sequence). V lost 4 bases to trimming and J lost 0 bases, with 18 bases between them. The CDR3 DNA is TGTGCCAGCAGCTCAGTAGTGGAGACAGCCAACCAAGAGACCCAGTACTTC. This translates into CASSSVVETANQETQYF.

The rearrangement joins TRBV29-1 to TRBJ2-3; 7 bases align to TRBD1. Germline trimming cut 4 bases from V and 3 bases from J; bases unmatched to any gene: 7. CDR1 SQVTM and CDR2 ANQGSEA come from the germline V gene. The CDR3 is 14 amino acids. The CDR3: CSVGGQSRTDTQYF. The CDR3 nucleotides are TGCAGCGTTGGGGGACAGTCGAGGACAGATACGCAGTATTTT.

Of note for this clone: At one end, the junction sequence differs from germline, possibly due to a read error. V gene TRBV7-9 combines with J gene TRBJ1-5; D gene uncertain. CDR1 and CDR2 from the germline V gene are SEHNR and FQNEAQ (reference sequence). The CDR3 has 14 amino acids. The CDR3 DNA reads TGTTCCAGCAGCTTAGAGGGAGTAAGTCAGCCCCAGCATTTT. Encoded protein: CSSSLEGVSQPQHF.

The gene calls are TRBV28 and TRBJ1-3; the match to TRBD1 covers 7 bases. With 5 bases clipped from V and 2 bases from J, the junction kept 6 bases outside the gene matches. The CDR3 contains 15 residues. From germline, CDR1 is MDHEN and CDR2 SYDVKM. The CDR3 DNA reads TGTGCCAGCAGTGGGACAGACCTGGCTGGAAACACCATATATTTT. Translation: CASSGTDLAGNTIYF.

This chain uses TRBV28 with TRBJ1-5; no clear D. Looked up from germline, CDR1 is MDHEN and CDR2 is SYDVKM. The CDR3 is made up of 13 amino acids. Trimming took off 4 bases at V and 3 bases at J, with 7 bases between the two ends. The CDR3 DNA follows: TGTGCCAGCAGTTCGGGAGCCAATCAGCCCCAGCATTTT. Protein: CASSSGANQPQHF.

The chain employs TRBV19 and TRBJ2-1, with unresolved D. Looked up from germline, CDR1 is LNHDA and CDR2 is SQIVND (reference sequence). Trimming shortened V by 7 bases and J by 0 bases, and 19 bases separated the two germline ends. The CDR3 is made up of 17 amino acids. CDR3 sequence reads: CASMPYRGLSSYNEQFF. The CDR3 DNA reads as TGTGCCAGTATGCCCTACCGAGGCCTGAGCTCCTACAATGAGCAGTTCTTC.

The chain carries TRBV6-1 and TRBJ2-3, with a weak D call TRBD2 (6 bases). CDR3 length: 14 amino acids. Germline V lookup: CDR1 MNHNS, CDR2 SASEGT. V dropped 6 bases and J dropped 6 bases, with 16 bases sitting between them. The CDR3 protein is CASRVRGVGDTQYF. The CDR3 DNA follows: TGTGCCAGCAGAGTACGCGGGGTCGGGGATACGCAGTATTTT.

This chain connects TRBV29-1 to TRBJ1-2; TRBD1 might be the D (5 bases). Germline CDR1 is SQVTM and CDR2 is ANQGSEA. V dropped 8 bases and J dropped 4 bases, with 29 bases sitting between them. The CDR3 has 17 amino acids. The CDR3 DNA reads as TGCAGCCCACCGGGACGGAGCGCGAACCGGGACTCCTATGGCTACACCTTC. This gives the protein CSPPGRSANRDSYGYTF. Filled out from reference TRBV29-1 and TRBJ1-2, the complete variable domain reads SAVISQKPSRDICQRGTSLTIQCQVDSQVTMMFWYRQQPGQSLTLIATANQGSEATYESGFVIDKFPISRPNLTFSTLTVSNMSPEDSSIYLCSPPGRSANRDSYGYTFGSGTRLTVV.

V usage is TRBV2 and J usage is TRBJ2-2; TRBD2 matches at 14 bases. V dropped 4 bases and J dropped 7; count of bases not matched to a gene: 2. The CDR3 contains 15 residues. CDR1 and CDR2 (germline): SNHLY, FYNNEI. In nucleotides, the CDR3 is TGTGCCAGCAGTGGGACTAGCGGGGGGTTCGGGGAGCTGTTTTTT. Encoded protein: CASSGTSGGFGELFF.

The genes are TRBV5-4 and TRBJ2-1; TRBD2 matches 7 bases. The CDR3 is 16 residues long. Per germline, CDR1 SGHNT and CDR2 YYREEE (reference sequence). With 0 bases clipped from V and 7 bases from J, the junction kept 10 bases outside the gene matches. The CDR3 bases are TGTGCCAGCAGCTTGGGCGGGAGCGTTGGTATGAATGAGCAGTTCTTC. Its protein product is CASSLGGSVGMNEQFF.